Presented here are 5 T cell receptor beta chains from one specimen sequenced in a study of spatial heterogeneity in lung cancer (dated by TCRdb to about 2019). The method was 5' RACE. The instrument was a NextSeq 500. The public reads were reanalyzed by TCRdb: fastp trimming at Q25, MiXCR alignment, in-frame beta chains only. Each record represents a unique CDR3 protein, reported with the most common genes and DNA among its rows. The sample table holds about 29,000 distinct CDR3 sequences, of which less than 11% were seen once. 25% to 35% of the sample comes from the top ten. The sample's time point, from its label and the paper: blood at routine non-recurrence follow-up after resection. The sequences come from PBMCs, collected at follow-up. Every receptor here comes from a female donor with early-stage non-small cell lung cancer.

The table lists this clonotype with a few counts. The CDR3 loop reads CASSIGQRGTYNEQFF. In DNA, the CDR3 is TGTGCCAGTAGTATAGGACAGCGCGGGACCTACAATGAGCAGTTCTTC. The chain recombines TRBV19 with TRBJ2-1; weak D call: TRBD2 (6 bases). CDR3 length: 16 residues. The V gene's germline CDR1 is LNHDA and CDR2 SQIVND (reference sequence). Trimming took 1 base from V and 2 from J, leaving 12 bases between them.

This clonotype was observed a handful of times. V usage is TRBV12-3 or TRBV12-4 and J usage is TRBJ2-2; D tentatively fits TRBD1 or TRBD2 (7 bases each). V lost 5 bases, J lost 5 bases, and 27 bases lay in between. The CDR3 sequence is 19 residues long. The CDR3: CASSPIGGVDRERTGELFF. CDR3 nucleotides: TGTGCCAGCAGTCCGATTGGGGGGGTTGACAGGGAAAGGACCGGGGAGCTGTTTTTT.

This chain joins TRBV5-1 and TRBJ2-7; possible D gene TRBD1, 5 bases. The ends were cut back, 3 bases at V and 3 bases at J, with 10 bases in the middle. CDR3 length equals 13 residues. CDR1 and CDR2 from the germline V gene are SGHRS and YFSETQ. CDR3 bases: TGCGCCAGCAGCTCGGCAGGGCTCTACGAGCAGTACTTC. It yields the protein CASSSAGLYEQYF.

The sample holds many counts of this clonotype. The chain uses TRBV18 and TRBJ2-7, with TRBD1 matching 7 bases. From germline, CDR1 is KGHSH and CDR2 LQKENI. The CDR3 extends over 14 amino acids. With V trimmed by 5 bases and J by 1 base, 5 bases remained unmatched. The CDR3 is CASSAGTASYEQYF. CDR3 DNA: TGTGCCAGCTCAGCCGGGACAGCTTCCTACGAGCAGTACTTC.

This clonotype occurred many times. The CDR3, as DNA: TGTGCCAGCAGCCCACGGGACAGGTCTGCAGCGGGCTCTAGCACAGATACGCAGTATTTT. Amino acids: CASSPRDRSAAGSSTDTQYF. The chain links TRBV7-6 to TRBJ2-3; 8 nucleotides align to TRBD1. The CDR3 has 20 amino acids. V gave up 5 bases and J gave up 0 bases; unmatched junction bases: 19. The germline gives CDR1 SGHVS, CDR2 FNYEAQ.